The text below deals with one TCR beta chain. Germline V gene data show CDR1 as SNHLY and CDR2 as FYNNEI. J was trimmed by 4 bases and V by 6 bases; bases with no gene match: 11. This CDR3 contains 17 residues. This sample stems from a study of T cell responses to AZD1222 COVID-19 vaccine. The assay was immunoSEQ multiplex PCR, and TCRdb's table has in-frame clones only and misses some. The data contain some 130,000 clones, about nine tenths of them singletons. This receptor was obtained from an adult who received the AZD1222 COVID-19 vaccine. The chain combines TRBV2 with TRBJ2-1; 11 nucleotides match TRBD2. This sample comprised peripheral blood, obtained 28 days after the second AZD1222 dose. The CDR3 loop is CASSPSLAGVSYNEQFF. DNA of the CDR3: TGTGCCAGCAGCCCTTCACTAGCGGGAGTATCTTACAATGAGCAGTTCTTC.